The 32 T cell receptor beta chains below were found in one sample sequenced in a study of PD-1 blockade in classical Hodgkin lymphoma (dated by TCRdb to 2018 to 2021). The time point tag for this specimen amounts to: cycle 1 day 1 (C1D1), immediately before nivolumab initiation. All trial patients had relapsed after autologous stem cell transplantation, with cohorts A, B and C differing in prior brentuximab vedotin exposure. Library method: the immunoSEQ multiplex PCR assay. In TCRdb, the immuneACCESS table is reduced to in-frame sequences with V and J assigned. These tables do not hold every clone; where another copy was compared, an unresolved V gene accounts for under half, and the others remain unexplained. Present in this sample are tens of thousands of clones, under 70% of which were seen just once. The leading ten clones occupy approximately 6% of the sample. Sample: peripheral blood mononuclear cells (PBMCs), taken at baseline. Receptors were obtained from a human donor with classical Hodgkin lymphoma.

This clone was picked up one time. The rearrangement joins TRBV6-5 to TRBJ2-7; D not certain. The V end was cut by 5 bases, the J end by 5 bases, with 16 bases between. CDR3 length: 14 amino acids. Germline V gene lookup returns CDR1 MNHEY and CDR2 SVGAGI. As DNA, the CDR3 is TGTGCCAGCAGTCCTTGGCTTGGGATCCACGAGCAGTACTTC. This translates into CASSPWLGIHEQYF.

The chain carries TRBV27 and TRBJ1-5; 7 bases agree with TRBD1. Germline CDR1 MNHEY, CDR2 SMNVEV (reference sequence). The length of the CDR3 is 15 residues. The junction had 5 bases not matched to a gene; V was cut back by 3 bases and J by 3 bases. In DNA, the CDR3 is TGTGCCAGCAGTTTGGCAGGGGGGTTCAATCAGCCCCAGCATTTT. Amino acid sequence: CASSLAGGFNQPQHF.

This clone came up a few times. This rearrangement joins TRBV28 to TRBJ1-2; D is perhaps TRBD1 (5 bases). Germline V gene data show CDR1 as MDHEN and CDR2 as SYDVKM. The CDR3 covers 15 residues. Trimming left V 5 bases short and J 4 bases short, with 17 bases between. The CDR3 sequence: CASSTPGERTYGYTF. Here the CDR3 DNA reads TGTGCCAGCAGTACCCCGGGGGAAAGGACCTATGGCTACACCTTC.

This chain uses TRBV5-6 with TRBJ2-5; D is possibly TRBD1 (5 bases). The germline V and J ends were trimmed by 4 bases and 5 bases, with 15 bases remaining between them. From germline, CDR1 is SGHDT and CDR2 YYEEEE. The CDR3 is 14 amino acids. The CDR3 reads CASSPSPGSETQYF. The CDR3 DNA reads as TGTGCCAGCAGCCCATCGCCAGGGTCTGAGACCCAGTACTTC.

This clone was picked up one time. The chain has TRBV18 and TRBJ2-7, with 7 bases lining up with TRBD1. The germline V gene encodes CDR1 KGHSH and CDR2 LQKENI. The CDR3 is made up of 14 amino acids. V gave up 2 bases and J gave up 1 base; unmatched junction bases: 2. CDR3 nucleotides: TGTGCCAGCTCACCAGACAGGGAATCCTACGAGCAGTACTTC. Protein: CASSPDRESYEQYF.

The chain carries TRBV5-1 and TRBJ1-4; D might be TRBD1 (5 bases). V lost 0 bases and J 7 bases, leaving 10 bases between the germline ends. The V gene's germline CDR1 is SGHRS and CDR2 YFSETQ. The CDR3 is made up of 14 amino acids. The CDR3 loop reads CASSLDGAGEKLFF. Here the CDR3 DNA reads TGCGCCAGCAGCTTGGATGGGGCTGGTGAAAAACTGTTTTTT.

By sample share, this clone is large. This rearrangement joins TRBV5-6 to TRBJ2-7; the D gene could be TRBD1 or TRBD2 (5 bases each). V lost 4 bases and J 1 base, leaving 12 bases between the germline ends. This CDR3 region has 14 residues. Germline CDR1 is SGHDT and CDR2 is YYEEEE. CDR3 protein: CASSPGTLSYEQYF. DNA of the CDR3: TGTGCCAGCAGCCCCGGGACCTTATCCTACGAGCAGTACTTC.

The chain has TRBV7-6 and TRBJ2-1, with TRBD2 identical over 9 bases. Germline lookup yields CDR1 SGHVS and CDR2 FNYEAQ. The CDR3 extends over 17 amino acids. The J segment lost 6 bases and the V segment lost 1 base, leaving 10 bases of the junction unmatched. The CDR3 sequence: CASSLEALSGGSNEQFF. CDR3 nucleotide sequence: TGTGCCAGCAGCTTAGAGGCGCTAAGCGGGGGGAGCAATGAGCAGTTCTTC.

The chain couples TRBV18 to TRBJ1-2; 9 positions match TRBD1. The trim removed 5 bases at V and 7 bases at J, leaving 11 bases unmatched. Germline CDR1 reads KGHSH; CDR2 reads LQKENI. This CDR3 has 15 amino acids. CDR3 residues: CASSSGGQGIFGYTF. CDR3 DNA: TGTGCCAGCTCATCTGGAGGACAGGGGATTTTTGGCTACACCTTC.

This rearrangement joins TRBV13 to TRBJ1-1, with D possibly TRBD1 on 5 matching bases. Trimming left V 2 bases short and J 1 base short, with 11 bases between. CDR1 is PRHDT and CDR2 is FYEKMQ in the germline V gene (reference sequence). The CDR3 has 15 amino acids. CDR3 in DNA: TGTGCCAGCAGCTTATCGGGGACGTGGAACACTGAAGCTTTCTTT. Amino acids: CASSLSGTWNTEAFF.

This clone showed up just once. The chain couples TRBV5-1 to TRBJ2-3; 9 nucleotides line up with TRBD2. CDR1 and CDR2 from the germline V gene are SGHRS and YFSETQ. This CDR3 is 15 amino acids long. V gave up 4 bases and J gave up 2 bases; unmatched junction bases: 5. The CDR3 loop is CASSMSSGATDTQYF. Written as DNA, the CDR3 is TGCGCCAGCAGCATGTCTAGCGGGGCCACAGATACGCAGTATTTT.

V and J are TRBV7-2 and TRBJ1-2; D is uncertain. V was pared by 5 bases and J by 2 bases, with 12 bases between. This CDR3 has 14 amino acids. Germline V gives CDR1 SGHTA, CDR2 FQGNSA. CDR3 DNA: TGTGCCAGCAGCAAAGACGGAATAAACTATGGCTACACCTTC. Translating it yields CASSKDGINYGYTF.

In its sample, this clone is medium-sized. The V and J genes are TRBV6-1 and TRBJ1-1; D unresolved. The CDR3 totals 11 residues. The V gene lost 7 bases and the J gene lost 8 bases, with 11 bases spanning the gap. Germline lookup yields CDR1 MNHNS and CDR2 SASEGT. CDR3 DNA sequence: TGTGCCAGCACAGAGGAGATCGAAGCTTTCTTT. Translating it yields CASTEEIEAFF.

The chain joins TRBV27 to TRBJ2-5, with a possible D match to TRBD1 (6 bases). The CDR3 contains 12 residues. CDR1 MNHEY and CDR2 SMNVEV come from the germline V gene (reference sequence). Trimming cost V 4 bases and J 9 bases, with 12 bases left between them. The CDR3 is CASSSSAGAQYF. The CDR3 bases are TGTGCCAGCAGTTCAAGCGCAGGGGCCCAGTACTTC.

The J gene is TRBJ1-1, the V gene TRBV6-5, with D possibly being TRBD1 (5 bases). The ends were cut back, 2 bases at V and 6 bases at J, with 13 bases in the middle. Germline CDR1 MNHEY, CDR2 SVGAGI. The CDR3 covers 14 residues. The CDR3 is CASSYGGIRAEAFF. DNA of the CDR3: TGTGCCAGCAGTTACGGGGGGATCAGAGCTGAAGCTTTCTTT.

This clone occurred once. V usage is TRBV7-9 and J usage is TRBJ1-4; no definite D call. Trimming removed 3 bases from V and 0 bases from J, with 5 bases in between. Germline-derived CDR1 and CDR2 are SEHNR and FQNEAQ (reference sequence). The CDR3 runs 14 residues. The CDR3 sequence is CASSLTSTNEKLFF. DNA for the CDR3: TGTGCCAGCAGCTTGACATCAACTAATGAAAAACTGTTTTTT. The variable domain in full, completed from reference TRBV7-9 and TRBJ1-4, reads DTGVSQNPRHKITKRGQNVTFRCDPISEHNRLYWYRQTLGQGPEFLTYFQNEAQLEKSRLLSDRFSAERPKGSFSTLEIQRTEQGDSAMYLCASSLTSTNEKLFFGSGTQLSVL.

This chain connects TRBV28 to TRBJ2-3; the D gene is possibly TRBD2 (5 bases). Germline lookup yields CDR1 MDHEN and CDR2 SYDVKM. V lost 6 bases and J lost 8, with 12 bases in between. This CDR3 comprises 12 residues. CDR3 nucleotide sequence: TGTGCCAGCAGGTTTGATCGGGGTACGCAGTATTTT. Its translation is CASRFDRGTQYF.

Regarding this clone: A much larger clone sits a single nucleotide away, making a read error possible. CDR3 loop: CVSSQLAGGPETQYF. The CDR3 nucleotides are TGCGTCAGCAGCCAACTAGCGGGGGGGCCGGAGACCCAGTACTTC. The V and J genes are TRBV4-1 and TRBJ2-5; 13 bases fit TRBD2. The germline CDR1 and CDR2 sequences are MGHRA and YSYEKL. The CDR3 loop spans 15 amino acids.

The chain combines TRBV5-6 with TRBJ1-6; weak D call: TRBD1 (6 bases). The CDR3 totals 18 residues. Trimming removed 3 bases at V and 7 bases at J, with 23 bases between. Germline CDR1 reads SGHDT; CDR2 reads YYEEEE. This CDR3 is CASSSGVGIGKINSPLHF. DNA for the CDR3: TGTGCCAGCAGCTCAGGGGTTGGGATAGGGAAAATAAATTCACCCCTCCACTTT.

The J gene is TRBJ1-3, the V gene TRBV6-6, with D possibly being TRBD1 (6 bases). Germline assignment: CDR1 MNHNY and CDR2 SVGAGI (reference sequence). The ends were cut back, 6 bases at V and 1 base at J, with 10 bases in the middle. The CDR3 runs 14 residues. DNA of the CDR3: TGTGCCAGCAGACTAGGGGGATCTGGAAACACCATATATTTT. It codes for CASRLGGSGNTIYF.

The chain links TRBV6-5 to TRBJ1-5; 9 nucleotides align to TRBD1. The CDR3 spans 14 residues. Per germline, CDR1 MNHEY and CDR2 SVGAGI. With V trimmed by 5 bases and J by 7 bases, 6 bases remained unmatched. Here the CDR3 DNA reads TGTGCCAGCAGTCCCCACAGGGGGCGGCAGCCCCAGCATTTT. Encoded protein: CASSPHRGRQPQHF.

This chain connects TRBV7-2 to TRBJ1-4, with TRBD1 matching 9 bases. The CDR3 contains 15 residues. J lost 7 bases, V lost 6 bases, and 9 bases had no gene match. Germline-derived CDR1 and CDR2 are SGHTA and FQGNSA. The CDR3 loop is CASSFGQGLGEKLFF. The CDR3 bases are TGTGCCAGCAGTTTCGGACAGGGGCTGGGTGAAAAACTGTTTTTT. The whole variable domain, filled in from reference TRBV7-2 and TRBJ1-4, reads GAGVSQSPSNKVTEKGKDVELRCDPISGHTALYWYRQSLGQGLEFLIYFQGNSAPDKSGLPSDRFSAERTGGSVSTLTIQRTQQEDSAVYLCASSFGQGLGEKLFFGSGTQLSVL.

The V gene is TRBV5-4, the J gene TRBJ1-3, with D unclear. Germline-derived CDR1 and CDR2 are SGHNT and YYREEE (reference sequence). There are 15 residues in the CDR3. V lost 0 bases to trimming and J lost 4 bases, with 11 bases between them. The CDR3 region is CASSLGGLRGNTIYF. The CDR3 DNA reads TGTGCCAGCAGCTTGGGAGGGCTACGCGGAAACACCATATATTTT.

The chain joins TRBV28 to TRBJ1-3, with no clear D. This CDR3 is 15 amino acids long. V gave up 4 bases and J gave up 0 bases, with 10 bases separating them. CDR1 is MDHEN, CDR2 SYDVKM, per germline. CDR3 amino acids: CASSSRESSGNTIYF. The CDR3 DNA reads as TGTGCCAGCAGTTCTCGAGAGAGCTCTGGAAACACCATATATTTT. Drawing the rest from reference TRBV28 and TRBJ1-3, the complete variable domain is DVKVTQSSRYLVKRTGEKVFLECVQDMDHENMFWYRQDPGLGLRLIYFSYDVKMKEKGDIPEGYSVSREKKERFSLILESASTNQTSMYLCASSSRESSGNTIYFGEGSWLTVV.

The table lists this clone with a count of one. One junction end disagrees with the germline gene, perhaps due to a read error. The chain uses TRBV6-5 and TRBJ1-2, with a tentative D call TRBD1 (6 bases). This CDR3 region has 15 residues. The germline V gene has CDR1 MNHEY and CDR2 SVGAGI. The CDR3 region has the DNA TGTGCCAGCGGTTACCTGGACAGAGTTAACTATGGCTACACCTTC. Amino acid sequence: CASGYLDRVNYGYTF.

This clone was seen a handful of times. In nucleotides, the CDR3 is TGTGCCAGCAGCTTATATGGGTTGGAGACCCAGTACTTC. Amino acids: CASSLYGLETQYF. The chain recombines TRBV7-7 with TRBJ2-5; D is ambiguous. The CDR3 extends over 13 amino acids. Trimming shortened V by 2 bases and J by 5 bases, and 9 bases separated the two germline ends. CDR1 is SSHAT and CDR2 is FNYEAQ in the germline V gene (reference sequence).

The chain joins TRBV9 to TRBJ2-1, with no clear D. The V end lost 3 bases, the J end lost 0 bases, and 4 bases lay between the germline ends. The CDR3 totals 13 residues. CDR1 and CDR2 from the germline V gene are SGDLS and YYNGEE. The CDR3 is CASSAFSYNEQFF. DNA for the CDR3: TGTGCCAGCAGCGCGTTCTCCTACAATGAGCAGTTCTTC.

The rearrangement links TRBV28 to TRBJ2-1, with 11 bases aligning to TRBD1. This CDR3 comprises 15 residues. Germline CDR1 MDHEN, CDR2 SYDVKM. Trimming took 5 bases from V and 6 from J; bases not matched to a gene: 6. Written as DNA, the CDR3 is TGTGCCAGCAGTACCGCCGGGACAGGGGGCAATGAGCAGTTCTTC. It is translated as CASSTAGTGGNEQFF. Full variable domain (rest looked up from reference TRBV28 and TRBJ2-1): DVKVTQSSRYLVKRTGEKVFLECVQDMDHENMFWYRQDPGLGLRLIYFSYDVKMKEKGDIPEGYSVSREKKERFSLILESASTNQTSMYLCASSTAGTGGNEQFFGPGTRLTVL.

In its sample, this clone was seen a few times. The chain joins TRBV5-6 to TRBJ2-1, with unresolved D. Per the germline V gene, CDR1 is SGHDT and CDR2 is YYEEEE. This CDR3 contains 11 residues. V shed 0 bases and J shed 10 bases, with 5 bases lying between them. As DNA, the CDR3 is TGTGCCAGCAGCTTGGAAAAGGAGCAGTTCTTC. Translated: CASSLEKEQFF.

The gene calls are TRBV29-1 and TRBJ2-2; D remains unclear. The CDR3 runs to 12 residues. Germline CDR1 is SQVTM and CDR2 is ANQGSEA. Trimming shortened V by 4 bases and J by 5 bases, and 8 bases separated the two germline ends. The CDR3 spells CSVGWGTGELFF. In nucleotides, the CDR3 is TGCAGCGTTGGATGGGGAACCGGGGAGCTGTTTTTT.

V gene TRBV4-1 combines with J gene TRBJ1-2; D may be TRBD1 (5 bases). V gave up 0 bases and J gave up 4 bases, with 12 bases separating them. This CDR3 has 15 amino acids. The germline CDR1 and CDR2 sequences are MGHRA and YSYEKL. The CDR3 DNA reads TGCGCCAGCAGCCAAGATCCTGGGACCTCCTATGGCTACACCTTC. Encoded protein: CASSQDPGTSYGYTF.

The rearrangement links TRBV10-3 to TRBJ2-3; D is uncertain. Per germline, CDR1 ENHRY and CDR2 SYGVKD. Trimming removed 6 bases at V and 3 bases at J, with 16 bases between. The CDR3 runs to 15 residues. The CDR3 sequence: CAISGGGVVTDTQYF. As DNA, the CDR3 is TGTGCCATCAGCGGTGGTGGTGTCGTAACAGATACGCAGTATTTT.